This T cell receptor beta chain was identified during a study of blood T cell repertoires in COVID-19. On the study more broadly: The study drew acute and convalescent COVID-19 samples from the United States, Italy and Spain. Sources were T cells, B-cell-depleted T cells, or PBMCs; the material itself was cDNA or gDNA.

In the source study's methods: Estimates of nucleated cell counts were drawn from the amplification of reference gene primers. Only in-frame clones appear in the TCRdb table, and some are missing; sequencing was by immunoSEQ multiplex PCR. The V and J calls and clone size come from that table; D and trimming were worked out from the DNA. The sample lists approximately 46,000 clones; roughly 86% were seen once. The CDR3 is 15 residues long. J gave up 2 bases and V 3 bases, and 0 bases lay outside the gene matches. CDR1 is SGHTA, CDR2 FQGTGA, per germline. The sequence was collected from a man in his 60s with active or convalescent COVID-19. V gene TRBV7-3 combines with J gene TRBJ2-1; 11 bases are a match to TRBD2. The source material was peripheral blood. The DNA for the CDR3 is TGTGCCAGCAGCTTTAGCGGGGGGGCCTACAATGAGCAGTTCTTC. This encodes CASSFSGGAYNEQFF. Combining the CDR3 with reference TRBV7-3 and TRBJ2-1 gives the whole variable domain GAGVSQTPSNKVTEKGKYVELRCDPISGHTALYWYRQSLGQGPEFLIYFQGTGAADDSGLPNDRFFAVRPEGSVSTLKIQRTERGDSAVYLCASSFSGGAYNEQFFGPGTRLTVL.